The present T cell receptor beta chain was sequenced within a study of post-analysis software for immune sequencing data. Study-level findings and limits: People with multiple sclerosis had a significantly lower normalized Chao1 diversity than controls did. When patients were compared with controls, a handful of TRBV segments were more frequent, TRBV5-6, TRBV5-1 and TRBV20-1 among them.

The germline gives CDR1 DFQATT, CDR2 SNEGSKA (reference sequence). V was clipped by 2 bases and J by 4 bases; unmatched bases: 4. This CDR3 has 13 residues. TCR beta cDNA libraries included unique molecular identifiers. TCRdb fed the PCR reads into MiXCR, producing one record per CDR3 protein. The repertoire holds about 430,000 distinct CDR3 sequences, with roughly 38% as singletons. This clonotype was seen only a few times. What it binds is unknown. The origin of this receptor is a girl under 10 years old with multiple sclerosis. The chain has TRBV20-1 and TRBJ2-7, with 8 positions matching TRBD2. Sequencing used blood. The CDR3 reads CSARLPSGYEQYF. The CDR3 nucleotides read TGCAGTGCTAGACTTCCTAGCGGGTACGAGCAGTACTTC.